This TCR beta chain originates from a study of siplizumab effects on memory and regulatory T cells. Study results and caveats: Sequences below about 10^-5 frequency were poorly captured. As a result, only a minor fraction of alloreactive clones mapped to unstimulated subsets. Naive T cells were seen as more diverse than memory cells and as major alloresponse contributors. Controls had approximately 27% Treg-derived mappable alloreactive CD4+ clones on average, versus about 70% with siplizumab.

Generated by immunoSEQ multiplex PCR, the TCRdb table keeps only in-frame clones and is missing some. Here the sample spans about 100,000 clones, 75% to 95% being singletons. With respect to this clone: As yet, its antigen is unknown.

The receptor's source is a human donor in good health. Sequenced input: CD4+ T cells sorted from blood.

This CDR3 is CASGEFNSNQPQHF. CDR3 DNA sequence: TGTGCCAGCGGGGAATTTAATAGCAATCAGCCCCAGCATTTT. V and J are TRBV5-4 and TRBJ1-5; D not certain. V was pared by 7 bases and J by 0 bases, with 11 bases between. The CDR3 extends over 14 amino acids. The germline V gene has CDR1 SGHNT and CDR2 YYREEE (reference sequence).